These T cell receptor beta chains were read from a single sample in a study of prognosis after radiotherapy for stage I lung cancer. Via MiXCR, TCRdb re-called the multiplex PCR reads, giving one row per CDR3 protein. The table shows about 13,000 distinct CDR3 sequences, with roughly 26% occurring only once. The sample here was PBMCs, taken before or after stereotactic body radiation therapy (not recorded which). The receptors here all came from a donor at least 50 years old with non-small cell lung cancer. Each CDR3 is given without its conserved first and last residue. The order of the fields is J gene, V gene, D gene, clone size, CDR3 protein. D genes are given only for firm matches. Some rows mark clone size as missing; the rest say once, few, many or name a class of expanded clone.

TRBJ2-1,TRBV11-2,TRBD2,medium-sized,ASSLTSGSSYNEQF
TRBJ2-1,TRBV5-5,.,many,ASSLWGRDEQF
TRBJ2-3,TRBV29-1,.,many,SVDSGYTDTQY
TRBJ2-1,TRBV4-1,.,medium-sized,ASSHGTGDGNEQF
TRBJ2-6,TRBV7-2,TRBD1,many,ASSFRDRAFFGNVLT
TRBJ1-1,TRBV7-3,.,many,ASSLRGGATEAF
TRBJ2-5,TRBV5-1,.,.,ASSFGPQENQY
TRBJ1-2,TRBV30,TRBD1,.,AWSVRTGGFNYGYT
TRBJ2-3,TRBV15,.,medium-sized,ATSIRDTTDTQY
TRBJ2-1,TRBV7-9,TRBD1,medium-sized,ASSLWDSYNEQF
TRBJ1-1,TRBV29-1,TRBD1,many,SVHGQAEGMNTEAF
TRBJ1-5,TRBV7-9,.,many,ASSLGTSASNQPQH
TRBJ1-2,TRBV30,.,many,AWSAYRATNYGYT
TRBJ1-6,TRBV6-1,.,medium-sized,ASSDRESHSPLH
TRBJ1-1,TRBV6-5,.,medium-sized,ASSYSGQSYTEAF
TRBJ2-1,TRBV20-1,TRBD2,.,SARDSRWDSGGFWNEQF
TRBJ2-7,TRBV29-1,.,many,SVIPGPSGYEQY
TRBJ2-2,TRBV5-8,.,many,ASSLVPNTGELF
TRBJ2-2,TRBV14,.,many,ASSHGRVRTGELF
TRBJ2-1,TRBV9,.,.,AGTKTRLHNEQF
TRBJ1-3,TRBV6-1,.,many,ASSQNLGSGNTIY
TRBJ2-1,TRBV4-2,.,many,ASTKTGTSSYNEQF
TRBJ2-5,TRBV7-3,.,.,ASSLRLKETQY
TRBJ2-3,TRBV28,.,many,ASSLGGGWSTTDTQY
TRBJ2-7,TRBV5-1,TRBD2,medium-sized,ASSWGASGASYEQY
TRBJ2-2,TRBV10-3,TRBD1,many,AISDWGQGENTGELF
TRBJ1-3,TRBV15,.,many,ATSGTTGNTIY
TRBJ1-4,TRBV6-2/TRBV6-3,.,many,ASSFVDEKLF
TRBJ1-5,TRBV2,.,many,ASSEVGALHQPQH
TRBJ1-2,TRBV5-4,.,many,ASSFGHVLNYGYT
TRBJ1-3,TRBV6-2/TRBV6-3,TRBD1,.,ASSPWTGGIPVNTIY
TRBJ2-7,TRBV12-3/TRBV12-4,.,medium-sized,ASSRRQLPYEQY
TRBJ1-2,TRBV28,.,many,ASSLLKTNYGYT
TRBJ1-2,TRBV7-8,.,medium-sized,ASSLSGAYGYT
TRBJ1-2,TRBV20-1,.,.,SARVRKGGYGYT
TRBJ1-2,TRBV6-5,.,medium-sized,ASSYKIGGGYT
TRBJ1-1,TRBV5-1,.,many,ASSPEPRGHTEAF
TRBJ2-3,TRBV5-5,.,medium-sized,ASSLGLGSTDTQY
TRBJ2-1,TRBV6-1,.,once,ASSEAAWASCYYNEQF
TRBJ2-4,TRBV6-5,.,many,ASSYSGNRQRGAKNIQY
TRBJ1-3,TRBV2,.,.,ASKPGERGNTIY
TRBJ2-5,TRBV7-2,TRBD1,.,ASSYHRGETKY
TRBJ2-7,TRBV11-2,.,many,ASSLAAQREQY
TRBJ1-2,TRBV27,TRBD1,many,ASRPSTGYYGYT
TRBJ2-1,TRBV28,TRBD2,many,ASSLGGSGYNEQF
TRBJ1-5,TRBV6-1,.,.,ASRRGHQPQH
TRBJ2-7,TRBV18,TRBD2,many,ASKGTSGVPEQY